The 23 T cell receptor beta chains below were found in one sample sequenced in a study of T cells in Graves' hyperthyroidism and ophthalmopathy. TCR beta CDR3 region amplification was performed from RNA transcripts. RT-PCR in the first round (using the HTBI primer set) targeted the TCR CDR3. A single record per CDR3 protein comes from TCRdb applying MiXCR to the multiplex PCR reads. The data contain roughly 500,000 distinct CDR3 sequences, about 45% of them singletons. The sequencing input was peripheral blood or thyroid tissue (not recorded which). These receptors all stem from an adult woman with Graves' disease, either hyperthyroidism or ophthalmopathy (not recorded which).

This clonotype was seen a handful of times. V is TRBV30 and J is TRBJ2-7; D is possibly TRBD2 (5 bases). Germline assignment: CDR1 GTSNPN and CDR2 SVGIG (reference sequence). The CDR3 is 14 residues long. Trimming shortened V by 3 bases and J by 2 bases, and 14 bases separated the two germline ends. CDR3 protein: CAWSSGDGPYEQYF. DNA for the CDR3: TGTGCCTGGAGCAGCGGCGACGGTCCCTACGAGCAGTACTTC.

This clonotype has a handful of counts. The chain has TRBV7-9 and TRBJ1-2; no firm D call. This CDR3 spans 12 amino acids. Per the germline V gene, CDR1 is SEHNR and CDR2 is FQNEAQ (reference sequence). V shed 8 bases and J shed 8 bases, with 15 bases lying between them. CDR3 region: CASGQGLSGYTF. As DNA, the CDR3 is TGTGCCAGCGGGCAAGGCTTGAGCGGCTACACCTTC.

This clonotype was seen more than once but under ten times. A much larger clone is a single base away; this may be a read error. The chain links TRBV24-1 to TRBJ1-3; D gene unclear. Germline V gene data show CDR1 as KGHDR and CDR2 as SFDVKD. The CDR3 runs to 16 residues. DNA for the CDR3: TGTGCCACCAGTGATTGGCCTTGGACCTCTGGAAACACCGTATATTTT. It translates to CATSDWPWTSGNTVYF.

As to this clonotype: Compared with germline, one end of the junction differs, possibly owing to a read error. The V and J genes are TRBV4-3 and TRBJ1-2; possible D gene TRBD1, 6 bases. This CDR3 region has 10 residues. In germline, CDR1 is LGHNA, CDR2 YSLEER. This CDR3 reads CASSQDSREF. DNA for the CDR3: TGCGCCAGCAGCCAGGACAGCAGAGAGTTC.

In its sample, this clonotype was seen once. The chain combines TRBV20-1 with TRBJ2-5; 7 nucleotides align to TRBD1. The V gene end was trimmed by 6 bases and the J gene end by 0 bases; junction bases not matched to a gene: 13. This CDR3 has 16 residues. The germline V gene has CDR1 DFQATT and CDR2 SNEGSKA (reference sequence). CDR3 sequence: CSAIKGQSRYQETQYF. The CDR3 DNA follows: TGCAGTGCCATAAAGGGACAGAGCCGGTACCAAGAGACCCAGTACTTC.

This clonotype was recorded many times. This rearrangement joins TRBV3-1 to TRBJ1-1; 8 bases align to TRBD1. This CDR3 has 14 amino acids. CDR1 and CDR2 (germline): LGHDT, YNNKEL (reference sequence). V shed 3 bases and J 4 bases; nucleotides not matched to a gene: 4. The CDR3 coding sequence is TGTGCCAGCAGCCAGGGTGGACAGGGCACTGAAGCTTTCTTT. Translated, it gives CASSQGGQGTEAFF.

The chain is built from TRBV7-9 and TRBJ2-5; 11 bases agree with TRBD2. The end of the DNA is better explained by TRBJ2-7, so the J call may be wrong. Germline V gene sequence: CDR1 SEHNR, CDR2 FQNEAQ (reference sequence). The CDR3 consists of 16 residues. The CDR3 DNA sequence: TGTGCCAGCAGCTTTCCGACTAGCGGGGCCTCCTACGAGCAGTACTTC. This translates into CASSFPTSGASYEQYF.

This clonotype was observed a few times. A much larger clone differs by one base, so this may be a read error. The chain has TRBV3-1 and TRBJ1-4, with 7 nucleotides matching TRBD1. This CDR3 has 15 amino acids. CDR1 LGHDT and CDR2 YNNKEL come from the germline V gene (reference sequence). V was clipped by 2 bases and J by 0 bases; unmatched bases: 0. Here the CDR3 DNA reads TGTGCCAGCAGCCAACAGGGGGCAACTAATGAAAAACTGTTTTTT. Translating gives CASSQQGATNEKLFF.

This clonotype was seen many times. The chain uses TRBV20-1 and TRBJ2-7; maybe TRBD2 (6 bases). The CDR3 contains 13 residues. Trimming took 1 base from V and 3 from J, leaving 10 bases between them. CDR1 DFQATT and CDR2 SNEGSKA come from the germline V gene (reference sequence). The CDR3 bases are TGCAGTGCTAGAGCTAGCGAGTACTACGAGCAGTACTTC. Translating gives CSARASEYYEQYF.

With regard to this clonotype: This may stem from a read error, because a much larger clone lies one nucleotide away. The chain has TRBV28 and TRBJ2-5; no reliable D call. Per germline, CDR1 MDHEN and CDR2 SYDVKM. The CDR3 loop spans 13 amino acids. CDR3 DNA sequence: TGTGCCAGCAGTTTAAACAGCCAAGAGGCCCAGTACTTC. Encoded protein: CASSLNSQEAQYF. Looking up the rest from reference TRBV28 and TRBJ2-5 gives the full variable domain: DVKVTQSSRYLVKRTGEKVFLECVQDMDHENMFWYRQDPGLGLRLIYFSYDVKMKEKGDIPEGYSVSREKKERFSLILESASTNQTSMYLCASSLNSQEAQYFGPGTRLLVL.

The J gene is TRBJ2-7, the V gene TRBV14; TRBD2 agrees at 7 bases. Trimming took 1 base from V and 4 from J; bases not matched to a gene: 4. This CDR3 contains 14 residues. Germline loops: CDR1 SGHDN, CDR2 FVKESK. In DNA form, the CDR3 reads TGTGCCAGCAGCCAAGTTTGGGGGGGGTACGAGCAGTACTTC. Its protein is CASSQVWGGYEQYF.

The chain is built from TRBV7-2 and TRBJ1-4; D unclear. The germline CDR1 and CDR2 sequences are SGHTA and FQGNSA. The CDR3 spans 16 residues. V lost 5 bases to trimming and J lost 5 bases, with 18 bases between them. CDR3 nucleotide sequence: TGTGCCAGCAGCCGAGACCCACCGACCTCCAATGAAAAACTGTTTTTT. Translation: CASSRDPPTSNEKLFF.

This clonotype appeared many times. The gene calls are TRBV16 and TRBJ1-1; 7 bases fit TRBD1. The V gene end was trimmed by 3 bases and the J gene end by 5 bases; junction bases not matched to a gene: 6. The CDR3 is 14 amino acids. From germline, CDR1 is KGHSY and CDR2 FQNENV. The chain's CDR3 is CASSQRQGGTEAFF. CDR3 bases: TGTGCCAGCAGCCAGAGACAGGGTGGGACTGAAGCTTTCTTT.

In its sample, this clonotype was seen many times. This sequence joins TRBV18 and TRBJ1-4; D is possibly TRBD1 (6 bases). The CDR3 has 12 amino acids. The germline gives CDR1 KGHSH, CDR2 LQKENI. Trimming removed 3 bases from V and 15 bases from J, with 14 bases in between. The chain's CDR3 is CASSPPTGLVFF. The DNA of the CDR3 is TGTGCCAGCTCACCGCCGACAGGATTGGTGTTTTTT. The complete variable domain, with remaining parts taken from reference TRBV18 and TRBJ1-4, reads NAGVMQNPRHLVRRRGQEARLRCSPMKGHSHVYWYRQLPEEGLKFMVYLQKENIIDESGMPKERFSAEFPKEGPSILRIQQVVRGDSAAYFCASSPPTGLVFFGSGTQLSVL.

V and J are TRBV19 and TRBJ2-7; 7 positions match TRBD1. Germline V gives CDR1 LNHDA, CDR2 SQIVND (reference sequence). This CDR3 has 14 residues. Losses at the gene ends were 6 bases for V and 2 bases for J; bases not matched to a gene: 7. CDR3 nucleotide sequence: TGTGCCAGTAGCTCGGACAGGTTCACCTACGAGCAGTACTTC. It translates to CASSSDRFTYEQYF.

This clonotype was counted only a few times. The CDR3: CASSSRTGDTGELFF. CDR3 in DNA: TGTGCCAGTAGTTCCAGGACAGGGGACACCGGGGAGCTGTTTTTT. This sequence joins TRBV19 and TRBJ2-2, with 9 bases that match TRBD1. The V and J ends lost 5 bases and 3 bases, in that order; junction bases with no gene match: 4. Germline V gene data show CDR1 as LNHDA and CDR2 as SQIVND (reference sequence). The CDR3 consists of 15 residues.

This sequence joins TRBV29-1 and TRBJ2-7, with TRBD2 as a possible D gene (7 bases). Germline lookup yields CDR1 SQVTM and CDR2 ANQGSEA. This CDR3 spans 13 amino acids. V lost 0 bases and J 2 bases, leaving 8 bases between the germline ends. CDR3 in amino acids: CSVEEGGAYEQYF. In DNA form, the CDR3 reads TGCAGCGTTGAAGAAGGGGGGGCCTACGAGCAGTACTTC.

This rearrangement joins TRBV5-1 to TRBJ2-7, with 9 bases aligning to TRBD1. CDR3 length equals 14 residues. Germline CDR1 reads SGHRS; CDR2 reads YFSETQ. V shed 2 bases, J shed 4 bases, and the junction held 4 bases outside the gene matches. CDR3 nucleotide sequence: TGCGCCAGCAGCTTCTGGACAGGGGAATACGAGCAGTACTTC. This encodes CASSFWTGEYEQYF.

This clonotype was detected ten times or more. The chain links TRBV20-1 to TRBJ1-4; TRBD1 agrees at 10 bases. Trimming took 0 bases from V and 5 from J; bases not matched to a gene: 3. CDR1 is DFQATT, CDR2 SNEGSKA, per germline (reference sequence). This CDR3 spans 15 amino acids. CDR3 DNA sequence: TGCAGTGCTAGAGAGAGGACAGGGGGGAATGAAAAACTGTTTTTT. Its protein product is CSARERTGGNEKLFF.

This clonotype was seen only a few times. V usage is TRBV7-9 and J usage is TRBJ2-5, with 9 bases identical to TRBD1. Per the germline V gene, CDR1 is SEHNR and CDR2 is FQNEAQ (reference sequence). This CDR3 region has 17 residues. The trim removed 2 bases at V and 1 base at J, leaving 8 bases unmatched. In DNA, the CDR3 is TGTGCCAGCAGCTTAAGGACAGGGGAGGCCCTCCAAGAGACCCAGTACTTC. Translation gives CASSLRTGEALQETQYF.

The table lists this clonotype with many counts. One base away lies a much larger clone, so this may be a sequencing read error. The J gene is TRBJ2-5, the V gene TRBV2; 8 positions match TRBD2. CDR3 length: 13 residues. CDR1 SNHLY and CDR2 FYNNEI come from the germline V gene. CDR3 nucleotide sequence: TGTGCCAGTGCTCTAGCGGGCCAAGGGACCCAGTACTTC. It encodes CASALAGQGTQYF.

The rearrangement links TRBV7-9 to TRBJ1-2; 8 bases agree with TRBD1. The CDR3 loop spans 16 amino acids. Per germline, CDR1 SEHNR and CDR2 FQNEAQ (reference sequence). The junction had 14 bases not matched to a gene; V was cut back by 5 bases and J by 6 bases. The CDR3 nucleotides read TGTGCCAGCAGCGTAGGAGGGACAGGCTGGGTCGATGGCTACACCTTC. Encoded protein: CASSVGGTGWVDGYTF.

V gene TRBV7-8 combines with J gene TRBJ1-4, with 11 nucleotides matching TRBD1. Losses at the gene ends were 5 bases for V and 10 bases for J; bases not matched to a gene: 12. In germline, CDR1 is SGHVS, CDR2 FQNEAQ. The CDR3 sequence is 16 residues long. The CDR3 is CASSPIGTGGIGKLFF. The DNA of the CDR3 is TGTGCCAGCAGCCCCATCGGGACAGGGGGAATCGGAAAACTGTTTTTT.